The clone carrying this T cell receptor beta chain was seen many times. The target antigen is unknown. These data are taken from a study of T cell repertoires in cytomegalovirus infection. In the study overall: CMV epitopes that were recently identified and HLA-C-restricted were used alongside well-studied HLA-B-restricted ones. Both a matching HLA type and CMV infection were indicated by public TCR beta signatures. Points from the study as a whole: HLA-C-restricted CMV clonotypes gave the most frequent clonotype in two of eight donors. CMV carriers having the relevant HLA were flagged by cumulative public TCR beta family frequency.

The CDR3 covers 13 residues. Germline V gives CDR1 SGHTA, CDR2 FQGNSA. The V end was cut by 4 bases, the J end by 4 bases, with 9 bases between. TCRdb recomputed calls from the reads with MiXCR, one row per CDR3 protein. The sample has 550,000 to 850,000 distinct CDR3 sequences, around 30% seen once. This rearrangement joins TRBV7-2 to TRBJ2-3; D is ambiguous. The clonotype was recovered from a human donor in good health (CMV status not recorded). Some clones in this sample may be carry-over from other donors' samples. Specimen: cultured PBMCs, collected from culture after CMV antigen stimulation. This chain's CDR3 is CASSSPGPDTQYF. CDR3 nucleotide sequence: TGTGCCAGCAGCTCCCCGGGTCCAGATACGCAGTATTTT.